These T cell receptor beta chains were read from a single sample in a study of CD8+ T cells in alopecia areata. Profiling relied on immunoSEQ multiplex PCR, and the TCRdb table lists in-frame clones only, not all of them. This table has about 140,000 clones, 85% to 90% appearing once. The sequenced sample was CD8+ T cells sorted from blood, obtained at week 4, from a patient treated with tofacitinib. All receptors come from a human donor with alopecia areata. Both conserved end residues are part of each CDR3. D genes are given only for firm matches. Some rows have no size entry. The others give once, few or many, or a class for an expanded clone.

J: TRBJ2-1
D: TRBD2
V: TRBV5-1
size: .
length: 17
CDR3: CASSLAISGRAYNEQFF
DNA: TGCGCCAGCAGCTTGGCCATTAGCGGGAGGGCCTACAATGAGCAGTTCTTC

J: TRBJ2-5
D: TRBD1
V: TRBV27
size: .
length: 14
CDR3: CASSDRVIGETQYF
DNA: TGTGCCAGCAGCGACAGGGTTATAGGGGAGACCCAGTACTTC

J: TRBJ1-1
D: .
V: TRBV7-8
size: few
length: 13
CDR3: CASSLQATFEAFF
DNA: TGTGCCAGCAGCTTACAGGCGACCTTCGAAGCTTTCTTT

J: TRBJ2-6
D: TRBD1
V: TRBV7-9
size: .
length: 16
CDR3: CASSLTGRSGANVLTF
DNA: TGTGCCAGCAGCCTGACAGGGCGGTCTGGGGCCAACGTCCTGACTTTC

J: TRBJ1-1
D: .
V: TRBV27
size: .
length: 13
CDR3: CASSLNLNTEAFF
DNA: TGTGCCAGCAGTCTCAACTTAAACACTGAAGCTTTCTTT

J: TRBJ2-5
D: TRBD1
V: TRBV5-6
size: .
length: 15
CDR3: CASSIGQGSRETQYF
DNA: TGTGCCAGCAGCATCGGACAGGGCTCAAGAGAGACCCAGTACTTC

J: TRBJ1-2
D: .
V: TRBV2
size: .
length: 14
CDR3: CASSEGYSPGGYTF
DNA: TGTGCCAGCAGTGAAGGATACTCCCCAGGGGGCTACACCTTC

J: TRBJ2-7
D: .
V: TRBV7-8
size: .
length: 13
CDR3: CASSLGQHYEQYF
DNA: TGTGCCAGCAGCTTAGGCCAGCACTACGAGCAGTACTTC

J: TRBJ2-3
D: .
V: TRBV7-9
size: few
length: 12
CDR3: CASSFSGDTQYF
DNA: TGTGCCAGCAGCTTTTCAGGAGATACGCAGTATTTT

J: TRBJ1-2
D: TRBD1
V: TRBV4-1
size: .
length: 14
CDR3: CASSPRTGVVGYTF
DNA: TGCGCCAGCAGCCCGAGGACAGGGGTGGTTGGCTACACCTTC

J: TRBJ2-3
D: .
V: TRBV30
size: .
length: 17
CDR3: CAWSIGAGAYHTDTQYF
DNA: TGTGCCTGGAGTATTGGGGCGGGTGCCTACCACACAGATACGCAGTATTTT

J: TRBJ2-3
D: TRBD2
V: TRBV27
size: .
length: 19
CDR3: CAGSVAGGPIRTSTDTQYF
DNA: TGTGCCGGCAGCGTAGCGGGAGGGCCCATCCGGACTAGCACAGATACGCAGTATTTT

J: TRBJ2-2
D: .
V: TRBV29-1
size: once
length: 16
CDR3: CSVAVADTSNTGELFF
DNA: TGCAGCGTTGCGGTGGCAGACACTTCGAACACCGGGGAGCTGTTTTTT

J: TRBJ2-2
D: .
V: TRBV5-1
size: .
length: 12
CDR3: CASREGTGELFF
DNA: TGCGCCAGCAGGGAAGGGACCGGGGAGCTGTTTTTT

J: TRBJ1-1
D: TRBD1
V: TRBV27
size: .
length: 15
CDR3: CASSLLWQGGTEAFF
DNA: TGTGCCAGCAGTTTATTGTGGCAGGGGGGCACTGAAGCTTTCTTT

J: TRBJ2-7
D: .
V: TRBV27
size: once
length: 14
CDR3: CASSLNSLRNEQYF
DNA: TGTGCCAGCAGTTTAAATTCATTGCGCAACGAGCAGTACTTC

J: TRBJ2-3
D: .
V: TRBV29-1
size: .
length: 10
CDR3: CSVQRDTQYF
DNA: TGCAGCGTTCAAAGAGACACGCAGTATTTT

J: TRBJ2-1
D: .
V: TRBV6-5
size: .
length: 14
CDR3: CASSQGGTNNEQFF
DNA: TGTGCCAGCAGCCAGGGGGGTACAAACAATGAGCAGTTCTTC

J: TRBJ1-1
D: .
V: TRBV7-9
size: .
length: 16
CDR3: CASSNLQGMGNTEAFF
DNA: TGTGCCAGCAGCAACCTACAGGGTATGGGGAACACTGAAGCTTTCTTT

J: TRBJ2-1
D: .
V: TRBV29-1
size: .
length: 14
CDR3: CSVEDPQGPNEQFF
DNA: TGCAGCGTTGAAGATCCACAAGGGCCTAATGAGCAGTTCTTC

J: TRBJ1-1
D: .
V: TRBV7-9
size: .
length: 11
CDR3: CASSLNHEAFF
DNA: TGTGCCAGCAGCTTAAATCATGAAGCTTTCTTT

J: TRBJ1-3
D: TRBD1
V: TRBV6-6
size: .
length: 15
CDR3: CASRGQGDSGNTIYF
DNA: TGTGCCAGCAGGGGACAGGGCGACTCTGGAAACACCATATATTTT

J: TRBJ1-1
D: .
V: TRBV30
size: .
length: 13
CDR3: CAWRTGWVTEAFF
DNA: TGTGCCTGGAGAACAGGGTGGGTCACTGAAGCTTTCTTT

J: TRBJ2-2
D: TRBD1
V: TRBV27
size: .
length: 15
CDR3: CASSSGQGGTGELFF
DNA: TGTGCCAGCAGTTCGGGACAGGGAGGCACCGGGGAGCTGTTTTTT

J: TRBJ1-2
D: .
V: TRBV9
size: .
length: 11
CDR3: CASSAGVGYTF
DNA: TGTGCCAGCAGCGCAGGGGTTGGCTACACCTTC

J: TRBJ2-3
D: .
V: TRBV6-5
size: few
length: 12
CDR3: CASSGGTDTQYF
DNA: TGTGCCAGCAGTGGTGGCACAGATACGCAGTATTTT

J: TRBJ2-3
D: TRBD2
V: TRBV6-5
size: few
length: 14
CDR3: CASSPTSGTDTQYF
DNA: TGTGCCAGCAGTCCGACTAGCGGGACAGATACGCAGTATTTT

J: TRBJ2-3
D: .
V: TRBV4-1
size: few
length: 12
CDR3: CASSQRGDTQYF
DNA: TGCGCCAGCAGCCAAAGAGGAGATACGCAGTATTTT

J: TRBJ1-6
D: .
V: TRBV9
size: .
length: 15
CDR3: CASSERQRNNSPLHF
DNA: TGTGCCAGCAGCGAGAGACAGAGAAATAATTCACCCCTCCACTTT

J: TRBJ2-6
D: .
V: TRBV7-6
size: .
length: 13
CDR3: CASSQDGYNVLTF
DNA: TGTGCCAGCAGTCAGGACGGGTATAACGTCCTGACTTTC

J: TRBJ2-1
D: TRBD2
V: TRBV10-2
size: .
length: 15
CDR3: CASSEVTSGYNEQFF
DNA: TGCGCCAGCAGTGAGGTGACTAGCGGGTACAATGAGCAGTTCTTC

J: TRBJ2-5
D: .
V: TRBV19
size: .
length: 18
CDR3: CASSIASGQARYQETQYF
DNA: TGTGCCAGTAGTATCGCCTCAGGGCAGGCCAGGTACCAAGAGACCCAGTACTTC

J: TRBJ2-3
D: TRBD2
V: TRBV5-6
size: .
length: 17
CDR3: CASSSWVLAGPTDTQYF
DNA: TGTGCCAGCAGCTCGTGGGTCCTAGCGGGGCCCACAGATACGCAGTATTTT

J: TRBJ2-3
D: TRBD1
V: TRBV29-1
size: .
length: 13
CDR3: CSVEGQNTDTQYF
DNA: TGCAGCGTTGAGGGACAGAACACAGATACGCAGTATTTT

J: TRBJ1-1
D: .
V: TRBV19
size: .
length: 16
CDR3: CASSIDPDSMNTEAFF
DNA: TGTGCCAGTAGTATAGACCCCGACAGCATGAACACTGAAGCTTTCTTT

J: TRBJ1-1
D: .
V: TRBV19
size: .
length: 13
CDR3: CASSIVLGTEAFF
DNA: TGTGCCAGTAGTATAGTCCTGGGGACTGAAGCTTTCTTT

J: TRBJ2-7
D: TRBD2
V: TRBV27
size: .
length: 15
CDR3: CASSYTTSGTYEQYF
DNA: TGTGCCAGCAGTTATACGACTAGCGGGACTTACGAGCAGTACTTC

J: TRBJ2-7
D: .
V: TRBV29-1
size: few
length: 12
CDR3: CSVEVGAYEQYF
DNA: TGCAGCGTTGAAGTAGGGGCCTACGAGCAGTACTTC

J: TRBJ1-5
D: .
V: TRBV4-1
size: .
length: 15
CDR3: CASSPNHFSNQPQHF
DNA: TGCGCCAGCAGCCCCAACCATTTTAGCAATCAGCCCCAGCATTTT

J: TRBJ2-3
D: .
V: TRBV5-1
size: .
length: 13
CDR3: CASSLASPDTQYF
DNA: TGCGCCAGCAGCTTGGCCAGCCCAGATACGCAGTATTTT

J: TRBJ1-1
D: .
V: TRBV20-1
size: .
length: 11
CDR3: CSASGGTEAFF
DNA: TGCAGTGCTAGTGGGGGAACTGAAGCTTTCTTT

J: TRBJ1-5
D: TRBD1
V: TRBV27
size: .
length: 17
CDR3: CASNLNGAGGLNQPQHF
DNA: TGTGCCAGCAACTTAAACGGGGCAGGGGGTTTAAATCAGCCCCAGCATTTT

J: TRBJ2-7
D: TRBD1
V: TRBV29-1
size: .
length: 14
CDR3: CSVEKPGQGGEQYF
DNA: TGCAGCGTCGAGAAGCCGGGACAGGGGGGCGAGCAGTACTTC

J: TRBJ1-5
D: TRBD1
V: TRBV25-1
size: .
length: 13
CDR3: CATGRQGVQPQHF
DNA: TGTGCCACAGGAAGACAGGGAGTGCAGCCCCAGCATTTT

J: TRBJ2-3
D: .
V: TRBV29-1
size: .
length: 14
CDR3: CSSEGVASTDTQYF
DNA: TGCAGCTCTGAGGGAGTCGCTAGCACAGATACGCAGTATTTT

J: TRBJ1-6
D: .
V: TRBV30
size: .
length: 16
CDR3: CAWSENKSSYNSPLHF
DNA: TGTGCCTGGAGTGAGAACAAGAGCTCCTATAATTCACCCCTCCACTTT

J: TRBJ2-1
D: .
V: TRBV4-1
size: .
length: 16
CDR3: CASSQDPGATYNEQFF
DNA: TGCGCCAGCAGCCAAGACCCGGGGGCGACTTACAATGAGCAGTTCTTC

J: TRBJ2-3
D: .
V: TRBV4-1
size: .
length: 15
CDR3: CASSQASDYTDTQYF
DNA: TGCGCCAGCAGCCAAGCATCTGATTACACAGATACGCAGTATTTT

J: TRBJ2-3
D: .
V: TRBV5-4
size: .
length: 12
CDR3: CASSFNTDTQYF
DNA: TGTGCCAGCAGCTTCAACACAGATACGCAGTATTTT

J: TRBJ2-1
D: .
V: TRBV5-4
size: .
length: 12
CDR3: CASSSGGNEQFF
DNA: TGTGCCAGCAGTTCAGGCGGAAATGAGCAGTTCTTC

J: TRBJ2-2
D: TRBD2
V: TRBV9
size: .
length: 17
CDR3: CASSVPSGDPQTGELFF
DNA: TGTGCCAGCAGCGTCCCTAGCGGGGACCCCCAAACCGGGGAGCTGTTTTTT

J: TRBJ2-7
D: TRBD1
V: TRBV30
size: .
length: 14
CDR3: CAWELGQGTYEQYF
DNA: TGTGCCTGGGAGCTGGGACAGGGAACTTACGAGCAGTACTTC

J: TRBJ2-7
D: .
V: TRBV4-2
size: .
length: 13
CDR3: CASSQARSGEQYF
DNA: TGTGCCAGCAGCCAAGCCCGGAGCGGCGAGCAGTACTTC